This T cell receptor beta chain was sequenced in a study of T-cell reconstitution after alpha-beta-depleted transplantation in children. Study results and caveats: By about two months after transplant, alpha-beta T cells reportedly arose from several hundred graft clones that had expanded.

A TCRbeta library incorporating unique molecular identifiers was prepared. From the PCR reads, TCRdb called clonotypes with MiXCR, one entry per CDR3 protein. The sample has fewer than 400,000 distinct CDR3 sequences, more than 20% seen once. Germline V gene lookup returns CDR1 MNHNS and CDR2 SASEGT. The germline V and J ends were trimmed by 6 bases and 3 bases, with 9 bases remaining between them. This CDR3 spans 12 amino acids. This clonotype was detected many times. Its target is not known. The chain joins TRBV6-1 to TRBJ2-7; D possibly corresponds to TRBD1 (5 bases). This receptor was taken from a male patient between 10 and 17 years old who had a stem cell transplant for acute lymphoblastic leukemia, so the T cells may come from the graft donor. Specimen: PBMCs, mostly from graft donor cells, collected 180 days after TCRalphabeta/CD19-depleted stem cell transplant. Here the CDR3 reads CASRLTGYEQYF. The DNA of the CDR3 is TGTGCCAGCAGACTTACAGGCTACGAGCAGTACTTC.